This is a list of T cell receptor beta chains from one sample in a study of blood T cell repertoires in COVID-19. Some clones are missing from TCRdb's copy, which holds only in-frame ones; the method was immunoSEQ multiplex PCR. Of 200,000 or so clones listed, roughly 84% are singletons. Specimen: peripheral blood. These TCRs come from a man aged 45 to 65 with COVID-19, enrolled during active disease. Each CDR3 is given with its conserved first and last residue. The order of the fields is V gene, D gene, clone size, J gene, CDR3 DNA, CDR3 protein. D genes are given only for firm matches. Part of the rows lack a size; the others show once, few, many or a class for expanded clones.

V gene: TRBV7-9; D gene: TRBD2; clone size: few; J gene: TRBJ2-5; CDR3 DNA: TGTGCCAGCAGCCCATGGGGGGGACACCAAGAGACCCAGTACTTC; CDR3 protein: CASSPWGGHQETQYF
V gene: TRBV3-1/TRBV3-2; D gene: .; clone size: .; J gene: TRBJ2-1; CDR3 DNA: TGTGCCAGCAGCCGTTACAGGGAGTACAATGAGCAGTTCTTC; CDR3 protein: CASSRYREYNEQFF
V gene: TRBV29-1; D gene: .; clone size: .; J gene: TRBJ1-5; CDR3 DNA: TGCAGCGTGGGAGGGGGTGATAATCAGCCCCAGCATTTT; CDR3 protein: CSVGGGDNQPQHF
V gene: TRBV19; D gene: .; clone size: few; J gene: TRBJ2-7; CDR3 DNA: TGTGCCAGTAGCGTGGGGGGGGGCGCCAACTCCTACGAGCAGTACTTC; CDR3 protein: CASSVGGGANSYEQYF
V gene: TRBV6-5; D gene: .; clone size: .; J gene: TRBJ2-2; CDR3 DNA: TGTGCCAGCACACCCGGCGGGCCCGGGGAGCTGTTTTTT; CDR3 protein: CASTPGGPGELFF
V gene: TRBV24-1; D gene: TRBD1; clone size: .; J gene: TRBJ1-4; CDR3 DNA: TGTGCCACCAGTGATTCGACAGGGTTGGGTGAAAAACTGTTTTTT; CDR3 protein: CATSDSTGLGEKLFF
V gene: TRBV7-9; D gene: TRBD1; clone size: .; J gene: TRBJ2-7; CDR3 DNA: TGTGCCAGCAGCTCCGGACAGGTCGTCGACGAGCAGTACTTC; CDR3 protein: CASSSGQVVDEQYF
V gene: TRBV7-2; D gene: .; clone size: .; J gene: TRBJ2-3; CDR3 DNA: TGTGCCAGCTGGAGGGATACCCTTCCTAGCACAGATACGCAGTATTTT; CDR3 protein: CASWRDTLPSTDTQYF
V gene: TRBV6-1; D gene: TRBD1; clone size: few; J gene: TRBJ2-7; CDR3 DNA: TGTGCCAGCAGTGAACCGACAGGGGATGTTTTCTACGAGCAGTACTTC; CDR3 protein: CASSEPTGDVFYEQYF
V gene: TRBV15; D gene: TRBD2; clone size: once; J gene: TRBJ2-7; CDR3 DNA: TGTGCCACCAGCAGAGGGGGTGAGCGGGGGGCCTACGAGCAGTACTTC; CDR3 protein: CATSRGGERGAYEQYF
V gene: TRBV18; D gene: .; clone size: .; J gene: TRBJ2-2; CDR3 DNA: TGTGCCAGCTCACCACCAGTACGCGAGAACACCGGGGAGCTGTTTTTT; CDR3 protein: CASSPPVRENTGELFF
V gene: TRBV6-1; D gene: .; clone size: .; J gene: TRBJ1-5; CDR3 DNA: TGTGCCAGCAGTGACCGAGGTAGTCAGCCCCAGCATTTT; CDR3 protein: CASSDRGSQPQHF
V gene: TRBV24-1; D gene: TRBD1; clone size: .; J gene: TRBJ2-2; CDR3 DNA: TGTGCCACCAGTGATTTCCCCGTGGCAGGGGGCCCCGGGGAGCTGTTTTTT; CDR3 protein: CATSDFPVAGGPGELFF
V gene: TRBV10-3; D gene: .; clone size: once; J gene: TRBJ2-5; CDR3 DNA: TGTGCCGCCAGACGGGGAAGCCAAGAGACCCAGTACTTC; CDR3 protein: CAARRGSQETQYF
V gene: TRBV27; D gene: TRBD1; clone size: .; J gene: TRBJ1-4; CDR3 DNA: TGTGCCAGCAGCCGTACAGGGGAGAAACTGTTTTTT; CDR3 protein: CASSRTGEKLFF
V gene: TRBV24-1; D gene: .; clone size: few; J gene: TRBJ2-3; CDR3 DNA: TGTGCCACCAGTGAGGGGGGAAGCACAGATACGCAGTATTTT; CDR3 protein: CATSEGGSTDTQYF
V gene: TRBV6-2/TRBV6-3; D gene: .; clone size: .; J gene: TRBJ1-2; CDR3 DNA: TGTGCCAGCAGTCCAGGGACAAGGCCCTCGGTTGTCGGCTACACCTTC; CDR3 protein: CASSPGTRPSVVGYTF
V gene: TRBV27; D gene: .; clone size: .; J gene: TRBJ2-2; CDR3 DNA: TGTGCCAGCAGTCCGCGGAACACCGGGGAGCTGTTTTTT; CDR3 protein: CASSPRNTGELFF
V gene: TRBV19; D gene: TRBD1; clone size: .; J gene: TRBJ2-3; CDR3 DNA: TGTGCCAGTAGTATTTCGGGACCAGGGGGAATGAGCCCCACAGATACGCAGTATTTT; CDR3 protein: CASSISGPGGMSPTDTQYF
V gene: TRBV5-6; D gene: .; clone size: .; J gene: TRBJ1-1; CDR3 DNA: TGTGCCAGCAGCTTGTTACAGAGGAACACTGAAGCTTTCTTT; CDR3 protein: CASSLLQRNTEAFF
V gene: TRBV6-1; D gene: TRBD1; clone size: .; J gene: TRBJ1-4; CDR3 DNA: TGTGCCAGCAGTGATATGGGACAGGGACATGAAAAACTGTTTTTT; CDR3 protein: CASSDMGQGHEKLFF
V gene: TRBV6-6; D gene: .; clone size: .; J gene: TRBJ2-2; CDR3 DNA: TGTGCCAGCACCCTGCAGTTACCGACAGACACCGGGGAGCTGTTTTTT; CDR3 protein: CASTLQLPTDTGELFF
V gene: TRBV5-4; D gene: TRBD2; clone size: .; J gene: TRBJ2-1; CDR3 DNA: TGTGCCAGCAGCTTGCCCGGGGTAGCGGGAGTGGCTGAGCAGTTCTTC; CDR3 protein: CASSLPGVAGVAEQFF
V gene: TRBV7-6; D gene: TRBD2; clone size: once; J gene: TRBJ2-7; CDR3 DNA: TGTGCCAGCAGCTCAAATTTAGCGGGAGGGCTAATGGACGAGCAGTACTTC; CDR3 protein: CASSSNLAGGLMDEQYF
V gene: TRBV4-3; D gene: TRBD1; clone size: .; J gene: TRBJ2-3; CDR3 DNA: TGCGCCAGCAGCCAAGATCCGGACAGGGGGGTGGATACGCAGTATTTT; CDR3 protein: CASSQDPDRGVDTQYF
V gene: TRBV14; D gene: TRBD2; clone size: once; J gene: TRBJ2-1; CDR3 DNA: TGTGCCAGCAGCAGCGGGGGGGGACTAGCGATTGAGCAGTTCTTC; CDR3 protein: CASSSGGGLAIEQFF
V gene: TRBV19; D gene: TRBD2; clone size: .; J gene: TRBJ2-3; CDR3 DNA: TGTGCCAGTAGTATAGACGTGGGACTAGCGGGCGTCACAGATACGCAGTATTTT; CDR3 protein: CASSIDVGLAGVTDTQYF
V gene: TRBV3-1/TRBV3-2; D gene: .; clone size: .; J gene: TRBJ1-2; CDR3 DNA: TGTGCCAGCAGCTGGGAGCAAGGAGGCTACACCTTC; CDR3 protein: CASSWEQGGYTF
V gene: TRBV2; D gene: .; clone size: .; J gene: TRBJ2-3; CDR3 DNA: TGTGCCAGCAGTGAATTTATGACAGGTCCAGATACGCAGTATTTT; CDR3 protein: CASSEFMTGPDTQYF
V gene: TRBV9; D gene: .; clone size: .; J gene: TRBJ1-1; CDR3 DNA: TGTGCCAGCAGCGTAGGGAGTCGGGACACTGAAGCTTTCTTT; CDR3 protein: CASSVGSRDTEAFF
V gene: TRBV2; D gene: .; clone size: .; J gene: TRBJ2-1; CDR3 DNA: TGTGCCAGCAGTGAGTGGAGCAATGAGCAGTTCTTC; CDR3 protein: CASSEWSNEQFF
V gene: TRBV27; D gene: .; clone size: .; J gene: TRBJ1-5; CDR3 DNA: TGTGCCAGCAGTTTATCGTGGGAGAAAAATCAGCCCCAGCATTTT; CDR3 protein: CASSLSWEKNQPQHF
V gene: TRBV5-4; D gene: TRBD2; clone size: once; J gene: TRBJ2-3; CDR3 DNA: TGTGCCAGCAGCTTAAGGATAGCGGGGGGGTCGGATACGCAGTATTTT; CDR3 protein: CASSLRIAGGSDTQYF
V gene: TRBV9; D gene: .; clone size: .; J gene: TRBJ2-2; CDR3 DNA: TGTGCCAGCAGCGACCGGGACACAAACACCGGGGAGCTGTTTTTT; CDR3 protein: CASSDRDTNTGELFF
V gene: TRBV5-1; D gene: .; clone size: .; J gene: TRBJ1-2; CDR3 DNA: TGCGCCAGCAGCTTGATCAGGGGACAAGGTGGCTACACCTTC; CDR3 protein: CASSLIRGQGGYTF
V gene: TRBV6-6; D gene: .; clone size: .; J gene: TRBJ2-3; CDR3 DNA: TGTGCCAGCAGCCAGATTTCAGATACGCAGTATTTT; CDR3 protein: CASSQISDTQYF
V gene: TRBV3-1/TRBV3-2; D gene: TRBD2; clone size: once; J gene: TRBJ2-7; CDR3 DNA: TGTGCCAGCAGCCTAACTACTAGCGGGAGCTACGAGCAGTACTTC; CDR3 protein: CASSLTTSGSYEQYF
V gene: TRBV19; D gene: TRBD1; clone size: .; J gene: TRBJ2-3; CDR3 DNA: TGTGCCAGTACCGAGACAGGGGCAACAGATACGCAGTATTTT; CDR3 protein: CASTETGATDTQYF
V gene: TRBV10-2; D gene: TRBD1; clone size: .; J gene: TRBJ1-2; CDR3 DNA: TGCGCCAGCAGTGAAGGACAGGCCTATGGCTACACCTTC; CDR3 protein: CASSEGQAYGYTF
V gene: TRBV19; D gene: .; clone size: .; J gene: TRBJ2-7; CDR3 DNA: TGTGCCAGTAGTATAGGGACTCAGCGTGTTCGCTCCTACGAGCAGTACTTC; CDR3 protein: CASSIGTQRVRSYEQYF
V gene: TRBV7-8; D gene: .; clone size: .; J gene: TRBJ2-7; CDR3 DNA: TGTGCCAGCAGCTTTAGATACGAGCAGTACTTC; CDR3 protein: CASSFRYEQYF
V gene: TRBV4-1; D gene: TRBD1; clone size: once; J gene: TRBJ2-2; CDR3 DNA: TGCGCCAGCAGCCCAGGACAGGGGTCCGGGGAGCTGTTTTTT; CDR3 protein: CASSPGQGSGELFF
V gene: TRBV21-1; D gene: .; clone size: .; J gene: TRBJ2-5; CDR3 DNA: TGTGCCAGCAAGAAGGTAAGACTCAAAGAGACCCAGTACTTC; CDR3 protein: CASKKVRLKETQYF
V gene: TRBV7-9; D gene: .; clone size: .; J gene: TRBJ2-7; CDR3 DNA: TGTGCCAGCAGCGAACTTTTGAACGAGCAGTACTTC; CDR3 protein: CASSELLNEQYF
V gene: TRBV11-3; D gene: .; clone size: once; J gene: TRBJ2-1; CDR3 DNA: TGTGCCAGCAGCTTAGGGCCAGCGGGCACCAATGAGCAGTTCTTC; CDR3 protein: CASSLGPAGTNEQFF
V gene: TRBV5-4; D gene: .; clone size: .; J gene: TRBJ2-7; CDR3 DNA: TGTGCCAGCAGCTTGGTGGGTAGCGCCTCCTACGAGCAGTACTTC; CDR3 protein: CASSLVGSASYEQYF
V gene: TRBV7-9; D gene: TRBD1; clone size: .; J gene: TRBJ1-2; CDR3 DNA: TGTGCCAGCAGCACCGGGACAGGGGGCTATGGCTACACCTTC; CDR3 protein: CASSTGTGGYGYTF
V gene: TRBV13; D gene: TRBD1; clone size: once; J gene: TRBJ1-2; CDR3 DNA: TGTGCCAGCAGCGCGGGACAGGGGGCCGGGAGCTATGGCTACACCTTC; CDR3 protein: CASSAGQGAGSYGYTF
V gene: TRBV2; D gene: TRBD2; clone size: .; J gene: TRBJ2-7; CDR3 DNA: TGTGCCACCAAGGGGGTCGGGGGGGACGAGCAGTACTTC; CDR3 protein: CATKGVGGDEQYF